This TCR beta chain was documented in a study of CD8+ T cells in alopecia areata. Treatment defined: oral pan-JAK inhibitor, 5-10 mg twice daily. The V and J ends lost 6 bases and 5 bases, in that order; junction bases with no gene match: 5. Per germline, CDR1 MGHDK and CDR2 SYGVNS. The CDR3 has 13 amino acids. In each case, RNA was isolated and then reverse transcribed into cDNA as the sequencing template. The data were produced by immunoSEQ multiplex PCR, yet TCRdb's version contains in-frame clones alone and is incomplete. The sample records 85,000 to 110,000 clones, 85% to 90% being singletons. This clone came up a few times.

This TCR derives from a human donor with alopecia areata. The sample was CD8+ T cells sorted from blood, taken at roughly week 30, from a patient treated with tofacitinib. The rearrangement uses TRBV25-1 and TRBJ1-1, with TRBD1 matching 8 bases. The CDR3 region is CASSQGARTEAFF. The CDR3, as DNA: TGTGCCAGCAGCCAGGGGGCGAGAACTGAAGCTTTCTTT.